This T cell receptor (beta chain) was identified during a study of T cell responses to AZD1222 COVID-19 vaccine. V gave up 7 bases and J gave up 8 bases, with 17 bases separating them. Germline assignment: CDR1 SNHLY and CDR2 FYNNEI. This CDR3 has 14 amino acids. The repertoire was sequenced with immunoSEQ multiplex PCR; TCRdb's copy has only in-frame clones and lacks some. The repertoire holds 84,000 or so clones, about nine tenths seen once, with around 3% in the top ten. J is TRBJ1-4 and V is TRBV2, with D unclear. Sequenced material: peripheral blood, taken on day 0 of AZD1222 vaccination. This sequence originates from an adult in good health. CDR3 region: CASKVAENVEKLFF. CDR3 DNA sequence: TGTGCCAGCAAGGTAGCAGAGAACGTCGAAAAACTGTTTTTT.